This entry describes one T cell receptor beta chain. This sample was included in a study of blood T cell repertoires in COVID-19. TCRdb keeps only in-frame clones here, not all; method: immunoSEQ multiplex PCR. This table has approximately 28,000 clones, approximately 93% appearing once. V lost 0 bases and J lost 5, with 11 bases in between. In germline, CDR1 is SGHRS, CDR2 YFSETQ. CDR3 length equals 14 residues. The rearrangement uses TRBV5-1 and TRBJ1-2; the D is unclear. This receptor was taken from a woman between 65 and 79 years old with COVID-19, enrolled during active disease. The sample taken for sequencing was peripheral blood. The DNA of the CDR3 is TGCGCCAGCAGCTTGGGGTCCCAGACTTATGGCTACACCTTC. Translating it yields CASSLGSQTYGYTF.